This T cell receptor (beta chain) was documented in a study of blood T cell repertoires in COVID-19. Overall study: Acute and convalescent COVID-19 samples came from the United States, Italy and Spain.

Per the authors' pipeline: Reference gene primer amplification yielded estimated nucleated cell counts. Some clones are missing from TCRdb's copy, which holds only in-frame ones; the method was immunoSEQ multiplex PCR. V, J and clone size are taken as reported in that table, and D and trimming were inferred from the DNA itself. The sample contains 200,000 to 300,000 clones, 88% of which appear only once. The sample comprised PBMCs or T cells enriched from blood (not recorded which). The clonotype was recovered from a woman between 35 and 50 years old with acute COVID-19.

The CDR3 DNA sequence: TGTGCCAGTAGTATAGTACAGGGGGCACTTCCCTACGAGCAGTACTTC. Its protein product is CASSIVQGALPYEQYF. The chain recombines TRBV19 with TRBJ2-7; 9 positions match TRBD1. Losses at the gene ends were 1 base for V and 2 bases for J; bases not matched to a gene: 6. The CDR3 totals 16 residues. Germline CDR1 is LNHDA and CDR2 is SQIVND (reference sequence).